A single sample is the source of the 12 T cell receptor beta chains below, sequenced in a study of PD-1 blockade in classical Hodgkin lymphoma. Time point specified: cycle 4 day 1 (C4D1), after five to seven weeks of nivolumab. Every patient had relapsed following autologous stem cell transplantation, and cohorts differed in brentuximab vedotin exposure. The data were produced by immunoSEQ multiplex PCR, yet TCRdb's version contains in-frame clones alone and is incomplete. Among about 64,000 clones listed, more than 80% were seen once. The specimen was peripheral blood mononuclear cells (PBMCs), collected before the fourth cycle of nivolumab. The receptors were gathered from a human donor with classical Hodgkin lymphoma.

The genes are TRBV19 and TRBJ1-2; TRBD1 agrees at 9 bases. The V gene end was trimmed by 7 bases and the J gene end by 2 bases; junction bases not matched to a gene: 8. CDR1 LNHDA and CDR2 SQIVND come from the germline V gene (reference sequence). The CDR3 totals 15 residues. Written as DNA, the CDR3 is TGTGCCAGTAATCCGGGACAGGGATTCAACTATGGCTACACCTTC. It codes for CASNPGQGFNYGYTF.

This chain uses TRBV5-1 with TRBJ2-7, with D perhaps matching TRBD2 (5 bases). This CDR3 comprises 13 residues. Per germline, CDR1 SGHRS and CDR2 YFSETQ. Deletions cut 4 bases from V and 1 base from J, with 9 bases between. The CDR3: CASSPGFSYEQYF. The CDR3 nucleotides are TGCGCCAGCAGCCCGGGATTTTCCTACGAGCAGTACTTC. The full variable domain, completed using reference TRBV5-1 and TRBJ2-7, is KAGVTQTPRYLIKTRGQQVTLSCSPISGHRSVSWYQQTPGQGLQFLFEYFSETQRNKGNFPGRFSGRQFSNSRSEMNVSTLELGDSALYLCASSPGFSYEQYFGPGTRLTVT.

The CDR3 bases are TGTGCCAGCAGCGTTTACCCCGTCAGCTCCTACGAGCAGTACTTC. This sequence encodes CASSVYPVSSYEQYF. This chain joins TRBV9 and TRBJ2-7; D gene ambiguous. CDR1 and CDR2 from the germline V gene are SGDLS and YYNGEE. V shed 2 bases and J shed 0 bases, with 12 bases lying between them. The CDR3 extends over 15 amino acids.

As regards this clone: Other DNA sequences in the sample encode the same CDR3. This chain's CDR3 is CASSPPNTEAFF. In DNA form, the CDR3 reads TGTGCCAGCTCTCCCCCAAACACTGAAGCTTTCTTT. The chain links TRBV18 to TRBJ1-1; D gene unclear. This CDR3 has 12 residues. Germline V gene data show CDR1 as KGHSH and CDR2 as LQKENI. The V end was cut by 6 bases, the J end by 2 bases, with 7 bases between.

The CDR3 reads CATSTRHVDSNQPQHF. The CDR3, as DNA: TGTGCCACCAGCACCCGACACGTTGATAGCAATCAGCCCCAGCATTTT. The J gene is TRBJ1-5, the V gene TRBV15; D remains ambiguous. This CDR3 comprises 16 residues. Trimming stripped 4 bases from V and 0 bases from J, with 13 bases between. Per the germline V gene, CDR1 is LNHNV and CDR2 is YYDKDF (reference sequence).

The V gene is TRBV5-1, the J gene TRBJ2-5; D remains unclear. Trimming stripped 0 bases from V and 6 bases from J, with 9 bases between. Germline V gene lookup returns CDR1 SGHRS and CDR2 YFSETQ. The CDR3 extends over 13 amino acids. CDR3 coding DNA: TGCGCCAGCAGCTTGGAGGCGGTGCAGACCCAGTACTTC. Translating it yields CASSLEAVQTQYF.

The rearrangement links TRBV10-1 to TRBJ2-1, with D perhaps TRBD1 or TRBD2 (5 bases each). This CDR3 has 14 amino acids. Deletions cut 10 bases from V and 0 bases from J, with 13 bases between. Germline V gene lookup returns CDR1 WNHNN and CDR2 SYGVQD (reference sequence). The CDR3 sequence is CATSDTSSYNEQFF. CDR3 coding DNA: TGCGCCACCTCGGACACTAGCTCCTACAATGAGCAGTTCTTC.

This clone appeared once. The CDR3 sequence is CASSLGRDSHNEQFF. CDR3 bases: TGTGCCAGCAGCTTAGGGAGAGACAGCCACAATGAGCAGTTCTTC. J is TRBJ2-1 and V is TRBV7-9, with a possible D match to TRBD1 (5 bases). V shed 1 base and J shed 5 bases, with 12 bases lying between them. The CDR3 contains 15 residues. The germline V gene has CDR1 SEHNR and CDR2 FQNEAQ (reference sequence). The full variable domain, with the rest looked up from reference TRBV7-9 and TRBJ2-1, is DTGVSQNPRHKITKRGQNVTFRCDPISEHNRLYWYRQTLGQGPEFLTYFQNEAQLEKSRLLSDRFSAERPKGSFSTLEIQRTEQGDSAMYLCASSLGRDSHNEQFFGPGTRLTVL.

This rearrangement joins TRBV7-2 to TRBJ2-6, with 10 bases matching TRBD2. Germline V gives CDR1 SGHTA, CDR2 FQGNSA. V shed 5 bases, J shed 0 bases, and the junction held 10 bases outside the gene matches. The CDR3 spans 19 residues. The CDR3 loop is CASSVPGLAINSGANVLTF. CDR3 in DNA: TGTGCCAGCAGCGTGCCGGGACTAGCGATTAACTCTGGGGCCAACGTCCTGACTTTC.

CDR3 coding DNA: TGTGCCAGCAGCTTAGGTGCAGGGCATACGAACACTGAAGCTTTCTTT. Protein: CASSLGAGHTNTEAFF. The chain employs TRBV5-6 and TRBJ1-1, with TRBD1 as a possible D gene (5 bases). Germline CDR1 reads SGHDT; CDR2 reads YYEEEE. CDR3 size: 16 residues. The V end lost 2 bases, the J end lost 1 base, and 15 bases lay between the germline ends.

The chain combines TRBV4-1 with TRBJ2-7; D remains unclear. Looked up from germline, CDR1 is MGHRA and CDR2 is YSYEKL. The germline V and J ends were trimmed by 1 base and 6 bases, with 16 bases remaining between them. The CDR3 spans 15 residues. CDR3 region: CASSQGVENFREQYF. The CDR3 nucleotides read TGCGCCAGCAGCCAAGGGGTAGAAAACTTCCGCGAGCAGTACTTC.

V is TRBV2 and J is TRBJ2-7; unclear D gene. From germline, CDR1 is SNHLY and CDR2 FYNNEI. The CDR3 is 13 residues long. V dropped 11 bases and J dropped 6 bases, with 20 bases sitting between them. The CDR3 sequence is CAGRALSPSEQYF. The CDR3 DNA is TGTGCCGGTCGGGCCCTTAGTCCTAGCGAGCAGTACTTC.